A single sample gave rise to the 25 T cell receptor beta chains below, sequenced in a study of blood T cell repertoires in COVID-19. Assay: immunoSEQ multiplex PCR; the TCRdb copy retains only in-frame clones and omits some. The sample has roughly 280,000 clones, roughly 85% seen once. The material sequenced was peripheral blood. These receptors were obtained from a woman aged 70-85 years with acute or convalescent COVID-19.

In DNA, the CDR3 is TGCAGCTCCGGGACTCGGAATGAGCAGTTCTTC. Translated: CSSGTRNEQFF. This chain joins TRBV20-1 and TRBJ2-1, with a weak D call TRBD2 (6 bases). The CDR3 contains 11 residues. Germline V gives CDR1 DFQATT, CDR2 SNEGSKA (reference sequence).

The chain has TRBV30 and TRBJ2-7; D is undetermined. V was trimmed by 0 bases and J by 1 base, leaving 10 bases between them. CDR3 length: 14 amino acids. Looked up from germline, CDR1 is GTSNPN and CDR2 is SVGIG (reference sequence). The CDR3 DNA reads as TGTGCCTGGAGTGTACGGGTCGGGTCCTACGAGCAGTACTTC. It translates to CAWSVRVGSYEQYF.

The rearrangement joins TRBV3-1 (or the pseudogene TRBV3-2) to TRBJ1-2, with 8 bases aligning to TRBD1. The V and J ends lost 4 bases and 2 bases, in that order; junction bases with no gene match: 6. Germline V CDR1 and CDR2: LGHDT, YNNKEL (reference sequence). The CDR3 covers 15 residues. The CDR3 bases are TGTGCCAGCAGCCCTCAGAGGACAGGGAACTATGGCTACACCTTC. Its translation: CASSPQRTGNYGYTF.

V usage is TRBV7-9 and J usage is TRBJ1-1; D might be TRBD1 (6 bases). Germline values: CDR1 SEHNR, CDR2 FQNEAQ (reference sequence). This CDR3 is 13 amino acids long. Trimming stripped 4 bases from V and 4 bases from J, with 10 bases between. CDR3 nucleotides: TGTGCCAGCAGCTCCCAACAGGGCACTGAAGCTTTCTTT. It specifies CASSSQQGTEAFF.

CDR3 protein: CASSVGGSGELFF. DNA for the CDR3: TGTGCCAGCAGCGTCGGGGGGTCCGGGGAGCTGTTTTTT. J is TRBJ2-2 and V is TRBV5-4; 7 positions agree with TRBD2. Germline V lookup: CDR1 SGHNT, CDR2 YYREEE (reference sequence). V trimming: 4 bases; J trimming: 6 bases; junction bases outside the gene matches: 3. This CDR3 contains 13 residues.

This rearrangement joins TRBV2 to TRBJ1-4; 8 nucleotides agree with TRBD1. This CDR3 spans 15 amino acids. V was pared by 8 bases and J by 7 bases, with 12 bases of the junction left unmatched. Per the germline V gene, CDR1 is SNHLY and CDR2 is FYNNEI. CDR3 sequence (DNA): TGTGCCAGCGGACAGGGCGGGAAGCTCTCTGAAAAACTGTTTTTT. Translating it yields CASGQGGKLSEKLFF.

The chain recombines TRBV7-8 with TRBJ2-3; tentative D call: TRBD1 (5 bases). V lost 3 bases, J lost 1 base, and 8 bases lay in between. Per the germline V gene, CDR1 is SGHVS and CDR2 is FQNEAQ. The length of the CDR3 is 14 residues. In DNA, the CDR3 is TGTGCCAGCAGCTTTGTAGGGGGCACAGATACGCAGTATTTT. It specifies CASSFVGGTDTQYF.

The chain carries TRBV6-5 and TRBJ2-7; maybe TRBD2 (5 bases). Trimming pared 8 bases from V and 3 bases from J, leaving 11 bases between. The CDR3 extends over 12 amino acids. Germline V lookup: CDR1 MNHEY, CDR2 SVGAGI. Here the CDR3 reads CASAGEIYEQYF. CDR3 in DNA: TGTGCCAGCGCCGGGGAGATCTACGAGCAGTACTTC.

This clone was counted a few times. The chain couples TRBV7-2 to TRBJ2-7; D gene unclear. The CDR3 has 13 residues. Trimming left V 4 bases short and J 3 bases short, with 10 bases between. CDR1 is SGHTA, CDR2 FQGNSA, per germline. The CDR3: CASSYSILYEQYF. The CDR3 DNA follows: TGTGCCAGCAGCTACAGTATCCTCTACGAGCAGTACTTC.

This clone was seen a handful of times. The rearrangement links TRBV6-5 to TRBJ1-2; TRBD1 matches at 11 bases. This CDR3 has 15 amino acids. Germline CDR1 is MNHEY and CDR2 is SVGAGI. V shed 7 bases, J shed 9 bases, and the junction held 13 bases outside the gene matches. Here the CDR3 DNA reads TGTGCCAGCACCCCTCTTACCGGGACAGGGGGAAGCTACACCTTC. This sequence encodes CASTPLTGTGGSYTF.

V and J are TRBV5-4 and TRBJ2-1; unclear D gene. The germline V gene encodes CDR1 SGHNT and CDR2 YYREEE (reference sequence). CDR3 length: 12 residues. Trimming removed 3 bases from V and 7 bases from J, with 8 bases in between. CDR3 sequence: CASSSPRNEQFF. The CDR3 DNA is TGTGCCAGCAGCTCGCCGAGGAATGAGCAGTTCTTC.

V usage is TRBV9 and J usage is TRBJ1-1; 7 nucleotides match TRBD1. From germline, CDR1 is SGDLS and CDR2 YYNGEE. V shed 2 bases, J shed 3 bases, and the junction held 4 bases outside the gene matches. The CDR3 contains 14 residues. DNA for the CDR3: TGTGCCAGCAGCGTCCAACAGGGGTACACTGAAGCTTTCTTT. Encoded protein: CASSVQQGYTEAFF.

J is TRBJ2-2 and V is TRBV5-1; D might be TRBD1 (7 bases). Germline V gene data show CDR1 as SGHRS and CDR2 as YFSETQ. The V end lost 7 bases, the J end lost 4 bases, and 14 bases lay between the germline ends. There are 14 residues in the CDR3. The CDR3 here is CASSPRGVTGELFF. CDR3 in DNA: TGCGCCAGCTCCCCCAGGGGGGTCACCGGGGAGCTGTTTTTT.

This rearrangement joins TRBV9 to TRBJ1-3, with D perhaps matching TRBD1 (6 bases). With 2 bases removed from V and 3 bases from J, the gap between germline ends came to 12 bases. Germline V CDR1 and CDR2: SGDLS, YYNGEE. The CDR3 has 15 residues. Written as DNA, the CDR3 is TGTGCCAGCAGCGTTAACTACAGGGATGGAAACACCATATATTTT. It translates to CASSVNYRDGNTIYF.

The genes are TRBV6-5 and TRBJ2-7; 9 bases align to TRBD1. Germline V gives CDR1 MNHEY, CDR2 SVGAGI. The CDR3 loop spans 14 amino acids. V gave up 10 bases and J gave up 7 bases; unmatched junction bases: 14. The CDR3 protein is CATRWGQGRQEQYF. In nucleotides, the CDR3 is TGTGCCACTAGGTGGGGACAGGGACGTCAAGAGCAGTACTTC.

This clone was seen once. V usage is TRBV23-1 and J usage is TRBJ2-1; 13 bases match TRBD2. TRBV23-1 is designated an ORF whose function remains uncertain. The CDR3 loop spans 17 amino acids. The V segment lost 4 bases and the J segment 6 bases; nucleotides outside the gene matches: 9. CDR3 in DNA: TGCGCCAGCAGTCCGCAAACTAGCGGGGGGGCCTGCAATGAGCAGTTCTTC. Protein sequence: CASSPQTSGGACNEQFF.

This chain uses TRBV9 with TRBJ2-5; 9 bases line up with TRBD2. Germline CDR1 SGDLS, CDR2 YYNGEE. Germline trimming cut 3 bases from V and 7 bases from J; bases unmatched to any gene: 16. The CDR3 loop spans 17 amino acids. The CDR3 spells CASSAGRASGAQGTQYF. The CDR3 DNA is TGTGCCAGCAGCGCGGGGAGGGCTAGCGGGGCCCAGGGGACCCAGTACTTC.

The V call is TRBV7-9, the J call TRBJ2-1, with D hard to call. This CDR3 comprises 14 residues. Between the trimmed V and J ends, which lost 4 bases and 6 bases, there was a span of 13 bases. Germline assignment: CDR1 SEHNR and CDR2 FQNEAQ (reference sequence). The CDR3: CASSSSVSSNEQFF. CDR3 DNA: TGTGCCAGCAGCTCCTCGGTGTCTAGCAATGAGCAGTTCTTC.

This clone was picked up one time. The V call is TRBV6-1, the J call TRBJ1-2; D might be TRBD1 (6 bases). Germline-derived CDR1 and CDR2 are MNHNS and SASEGT. This CDR3 is 17 amino acids long. V dropped 3 bases and J dropped 4 bases, with 21 bases sitting between them. DNA for the CDR3: TGTGCCAGCAGTGAGGAGGACAGCCCAAGAGGCTTCTATGGCTACACCTTC. Its translation is CASSEEDSPRGFYGYTF.

The chain carries TRBV7-9 and TRBJ1-1, with D perhaps matching TRBD1 (6 bases). This CDR3 comprises 16 residues. Germline V lookup: CDR1 SEHNR, CDR2 FQNEAQ (reference sequence). Trimming stripped 5 bases from V and 0 bases from J, with 16 bases between. CDR3 sequence reads: CASSPPGNRVNTEAFF. CDR3 bases: TGTGCCAGCAGCCCCCCCGGAAACAGGGTGAACACTGAAGCTTTCTTT.

The chain carries TRBV30 and TRBJ1-3; no firm D call. The CDR3 is 16 residues long. CDR1 and CDR2 from the germline V gene are GTSNPN and SVGIG (reference sequence). V lost 0 bases, J lost 0 bases, and 12 bases lay in between. CDR3 coding DNA: TGTGCCTGGAGTGTACGGTCCGGACTCTCTGGAAACACCATATATTTT. It translates to CAWSVRSGLSGNTIYF.

The J gene is TRBJ1-1, the V gene TRBV24-1; 9 bases agree with TRBD1. Trimming removed 3 bases from V and 7 bases from J; junction bases left unmatched: 5. CDR3 length: 14 amino acids. Germline loops: CDR1 KGHDR, CDR2 SFDVKD. The CDR3: CATSDGQGILEAFF. The CDR3 DNA sequence: TGTGCCACCAGTGATGGACAGGGGATCCTTGAAGCTTTCTTT.

The chain joins TRBV30 to TRBJ1-5, with unresolved D. V was pared by 2 bases and J by 3 bases, with 8 bases between. Germline CDR1 and CDR2: GTSNPN and SVGIG (reference sequence). The CDR3 covers 13 residues. The CDR3 DNA reads TGTGCCTGGAGTTTAGACACCAATCAGCCCCAGCATTTT. This sequence encodes CAWSLDTNQPQHF.

The chain joins TRBV24-1 to TRBJ2-6; D is perhaps TRBD1 (6 bases). V was clipped by 3 bases and J by 2 bases, with 10 bases between them. The CDR3 is 16 residues long. The germline V gene encodes CDR1 KGHDR and CDR2 SFDVKD. The CDR3 sequence: CATSDPGAAGANVLTF. The DNA for the CDR3 is TGTGCCACCAGTGATCCAGGGGCTGCTGGGGCCAACGTCCTGACTTTC.

This CDR3 is CASSLYRGGGDSPLHF. The CDR3 DNA is TGTGCCAGCAGCTTGTATCGAGGGGGTGGGGATTCACCCCTCCACTTT. The chain employs TRBV7-2 and TRBJ1-6, with D possibly TRBD1 on 6 matching bases. This CDR3 is 16 amino acids long. The V gene's germline CDR1 is SGHTA and CDR2 FQGNSA. V was trimmed by 3 bases and J by 8 bases, leaving 17 bases between them.